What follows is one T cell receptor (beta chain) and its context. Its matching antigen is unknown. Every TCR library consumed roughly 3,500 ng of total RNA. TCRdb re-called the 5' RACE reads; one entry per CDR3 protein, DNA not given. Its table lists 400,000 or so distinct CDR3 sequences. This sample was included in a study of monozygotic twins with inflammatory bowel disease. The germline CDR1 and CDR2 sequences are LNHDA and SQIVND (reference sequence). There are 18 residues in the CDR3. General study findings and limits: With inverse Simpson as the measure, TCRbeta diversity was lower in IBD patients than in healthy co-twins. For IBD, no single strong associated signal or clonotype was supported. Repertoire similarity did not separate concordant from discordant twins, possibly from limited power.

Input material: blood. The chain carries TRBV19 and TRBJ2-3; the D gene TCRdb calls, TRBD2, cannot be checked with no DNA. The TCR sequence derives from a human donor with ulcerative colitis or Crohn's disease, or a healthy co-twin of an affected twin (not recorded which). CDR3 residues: CASSQRTIAGASTDTQYF.